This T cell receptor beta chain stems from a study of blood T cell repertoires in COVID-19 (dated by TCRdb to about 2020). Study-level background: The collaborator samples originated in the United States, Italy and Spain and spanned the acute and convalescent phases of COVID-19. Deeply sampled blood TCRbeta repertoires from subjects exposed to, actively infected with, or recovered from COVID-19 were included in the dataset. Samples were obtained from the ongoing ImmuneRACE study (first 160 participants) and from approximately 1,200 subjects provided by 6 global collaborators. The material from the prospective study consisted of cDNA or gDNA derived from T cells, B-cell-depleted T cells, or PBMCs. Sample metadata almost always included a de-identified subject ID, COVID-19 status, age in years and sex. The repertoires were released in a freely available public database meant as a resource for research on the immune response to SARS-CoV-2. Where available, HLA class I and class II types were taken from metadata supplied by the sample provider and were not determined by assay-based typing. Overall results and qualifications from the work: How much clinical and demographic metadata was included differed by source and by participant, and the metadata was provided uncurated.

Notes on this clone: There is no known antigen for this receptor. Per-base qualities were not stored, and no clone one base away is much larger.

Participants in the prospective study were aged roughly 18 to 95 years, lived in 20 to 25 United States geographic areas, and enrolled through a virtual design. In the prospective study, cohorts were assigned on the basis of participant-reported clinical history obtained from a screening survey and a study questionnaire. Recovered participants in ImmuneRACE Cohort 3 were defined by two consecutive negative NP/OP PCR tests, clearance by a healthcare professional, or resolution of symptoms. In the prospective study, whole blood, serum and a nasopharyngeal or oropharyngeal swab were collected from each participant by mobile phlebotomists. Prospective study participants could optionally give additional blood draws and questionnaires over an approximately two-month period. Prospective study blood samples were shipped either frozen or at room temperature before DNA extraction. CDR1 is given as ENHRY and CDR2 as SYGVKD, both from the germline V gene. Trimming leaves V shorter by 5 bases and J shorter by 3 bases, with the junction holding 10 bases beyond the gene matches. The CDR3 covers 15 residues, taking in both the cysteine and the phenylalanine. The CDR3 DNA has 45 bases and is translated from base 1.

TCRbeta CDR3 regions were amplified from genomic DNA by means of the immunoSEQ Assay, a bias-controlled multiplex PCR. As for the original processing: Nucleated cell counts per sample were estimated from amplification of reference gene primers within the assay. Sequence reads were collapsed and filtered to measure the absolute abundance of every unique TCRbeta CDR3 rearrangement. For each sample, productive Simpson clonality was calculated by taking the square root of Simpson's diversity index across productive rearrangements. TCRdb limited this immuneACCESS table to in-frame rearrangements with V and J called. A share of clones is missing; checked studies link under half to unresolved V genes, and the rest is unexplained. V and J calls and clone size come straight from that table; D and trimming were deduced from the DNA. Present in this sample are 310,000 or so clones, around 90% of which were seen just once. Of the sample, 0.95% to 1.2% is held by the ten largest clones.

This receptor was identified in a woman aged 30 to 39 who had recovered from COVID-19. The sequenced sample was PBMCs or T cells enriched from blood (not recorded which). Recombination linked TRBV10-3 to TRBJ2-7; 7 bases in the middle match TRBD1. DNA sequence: TGTGCCATCAGTTCCCCGGGACAGACCCACTACGAGCAGTACTTC. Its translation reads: CAISSPGQTHYEQYF.